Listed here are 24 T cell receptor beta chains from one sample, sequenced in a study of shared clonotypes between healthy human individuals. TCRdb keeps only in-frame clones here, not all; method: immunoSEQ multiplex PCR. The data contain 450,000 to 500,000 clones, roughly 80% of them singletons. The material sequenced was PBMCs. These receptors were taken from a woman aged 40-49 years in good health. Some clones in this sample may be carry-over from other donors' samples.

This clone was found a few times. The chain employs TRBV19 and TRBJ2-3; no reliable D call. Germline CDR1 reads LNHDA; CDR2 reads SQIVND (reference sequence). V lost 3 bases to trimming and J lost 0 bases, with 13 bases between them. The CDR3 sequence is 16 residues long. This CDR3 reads CASSIPSIGSTDTQYF. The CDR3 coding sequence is TGTGCCAGTAGTATTCCCAGCATAGGTAGCACAGATACGCAGTATTTT.

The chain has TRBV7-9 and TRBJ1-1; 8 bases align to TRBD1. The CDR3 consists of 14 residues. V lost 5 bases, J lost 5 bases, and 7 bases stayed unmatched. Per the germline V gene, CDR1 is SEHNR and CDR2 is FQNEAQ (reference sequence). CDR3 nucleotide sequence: TGTGCCAGCAGCGGAACAGGGGGTAGGACTGAAGCTTTCTTT. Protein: CASSGTGGRTEAFF.

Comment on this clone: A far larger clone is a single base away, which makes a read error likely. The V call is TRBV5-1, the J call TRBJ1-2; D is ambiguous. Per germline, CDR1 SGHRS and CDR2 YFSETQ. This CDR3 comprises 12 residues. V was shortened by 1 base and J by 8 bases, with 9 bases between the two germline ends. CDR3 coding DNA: TGCGCCAGCAGCTTGTGGTCGTTGGGCTACACCTTC. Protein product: CASSLWSLGYTF.

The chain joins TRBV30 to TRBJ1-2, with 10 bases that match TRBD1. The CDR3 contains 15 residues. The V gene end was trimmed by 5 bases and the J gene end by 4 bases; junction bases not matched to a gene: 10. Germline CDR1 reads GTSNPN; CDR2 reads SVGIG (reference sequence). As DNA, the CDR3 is TGTGCCTGGCAAGCCGACAGGGGGCTTGGCTATGGCTACACCTTC. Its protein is CAWQADRGLGYGYTF.

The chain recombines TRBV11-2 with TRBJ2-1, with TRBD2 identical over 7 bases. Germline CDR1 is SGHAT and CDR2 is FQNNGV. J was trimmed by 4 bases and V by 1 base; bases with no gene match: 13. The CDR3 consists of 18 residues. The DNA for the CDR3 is TGTGCCAGCAGCTTAGCTCCGGTGGGGACTATAAAATACAATGAGCAGTTCTTC. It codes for CASSLAPVGTIKYNEQFF.

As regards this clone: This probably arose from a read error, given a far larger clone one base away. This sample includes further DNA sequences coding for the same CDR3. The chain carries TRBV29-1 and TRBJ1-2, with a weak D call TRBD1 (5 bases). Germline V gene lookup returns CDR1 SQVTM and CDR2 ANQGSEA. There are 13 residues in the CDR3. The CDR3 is CSVDAGKYYGYTF. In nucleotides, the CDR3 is TGCAGCGTTGACGCAGGGAAGTACTATGGTTACACCTTC.

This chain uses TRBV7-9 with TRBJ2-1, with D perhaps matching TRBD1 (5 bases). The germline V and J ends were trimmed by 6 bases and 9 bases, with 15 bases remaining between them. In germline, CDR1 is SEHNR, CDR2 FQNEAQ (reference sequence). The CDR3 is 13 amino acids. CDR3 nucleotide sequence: TGTGCCAGCAGTGGGGAAGGGGCCGGTGAGCAGTTCTTC. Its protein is CASSGEGAGEQFF.

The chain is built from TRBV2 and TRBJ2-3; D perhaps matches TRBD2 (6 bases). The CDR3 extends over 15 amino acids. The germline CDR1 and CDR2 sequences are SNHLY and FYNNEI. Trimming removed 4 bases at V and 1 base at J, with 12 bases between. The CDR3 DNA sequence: TGTGCCAGCAGTGCCCCTAGCGACCGCACAGATACGCAGTATTTT. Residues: CASSAPSDRTDTQYF.

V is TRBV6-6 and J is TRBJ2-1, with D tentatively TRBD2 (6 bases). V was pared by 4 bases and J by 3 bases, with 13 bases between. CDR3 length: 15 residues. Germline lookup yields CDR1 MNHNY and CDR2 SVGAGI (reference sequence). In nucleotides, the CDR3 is TGTGCCAGCAGTTCCCACTCGGACTACTACAATGAGCAGTTCTTC. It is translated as CASSSHSDYYNEQFF.

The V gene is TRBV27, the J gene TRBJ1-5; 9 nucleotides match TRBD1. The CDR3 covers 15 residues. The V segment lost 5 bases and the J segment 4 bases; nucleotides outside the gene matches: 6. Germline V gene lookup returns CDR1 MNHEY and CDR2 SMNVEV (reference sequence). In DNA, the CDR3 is TGTGCCAGCAGTCCCGCCGGGACAGGGAATCAGCCCCAGCATTTT. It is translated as CASSPAGTGNQPQHF.

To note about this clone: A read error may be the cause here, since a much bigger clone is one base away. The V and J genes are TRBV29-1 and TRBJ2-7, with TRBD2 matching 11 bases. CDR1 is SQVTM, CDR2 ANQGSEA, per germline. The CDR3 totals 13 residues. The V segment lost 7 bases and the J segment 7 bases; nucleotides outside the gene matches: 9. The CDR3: CSGLLAGAGEQYF. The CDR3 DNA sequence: TGCAGCGGGCTACTAGCGGGAGCCGGGGAGCAGTACTTC.

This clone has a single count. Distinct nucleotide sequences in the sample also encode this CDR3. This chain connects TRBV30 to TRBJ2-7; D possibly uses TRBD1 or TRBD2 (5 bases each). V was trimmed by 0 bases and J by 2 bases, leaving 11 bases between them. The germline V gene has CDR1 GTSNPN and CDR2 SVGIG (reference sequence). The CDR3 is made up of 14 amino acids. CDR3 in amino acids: CAWSVGGVTYEQYF. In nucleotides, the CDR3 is TGTGCCTGGAGTGTTGGGGGAGTCACCTACGAGCAGTACTTC.

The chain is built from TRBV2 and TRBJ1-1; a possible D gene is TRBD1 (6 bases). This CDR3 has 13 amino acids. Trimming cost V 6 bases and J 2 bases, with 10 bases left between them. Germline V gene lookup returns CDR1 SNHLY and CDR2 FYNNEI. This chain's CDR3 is CASREQGNTEAFF. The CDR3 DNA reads TGTGCCAGCAGGGAACAGGGTAACACTGAAGCTTTCTTT.

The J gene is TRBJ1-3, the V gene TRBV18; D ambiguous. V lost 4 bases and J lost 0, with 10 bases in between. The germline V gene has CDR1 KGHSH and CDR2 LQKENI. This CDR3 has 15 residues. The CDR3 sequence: CASSRAQSSGNTIYF. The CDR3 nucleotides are TGTGCCAGCTCACGGGCGCAGAGCTCTGGAAACACCATATATTTT.

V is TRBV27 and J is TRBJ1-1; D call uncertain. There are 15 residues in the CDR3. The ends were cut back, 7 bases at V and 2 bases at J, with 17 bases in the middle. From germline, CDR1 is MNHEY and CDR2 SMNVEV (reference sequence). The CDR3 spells CASTLNGGRNTEAFF. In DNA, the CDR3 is TGTGCCAGCACCCTTAATGGTGGGAGAAACACTGAAGCTTTCTTT.

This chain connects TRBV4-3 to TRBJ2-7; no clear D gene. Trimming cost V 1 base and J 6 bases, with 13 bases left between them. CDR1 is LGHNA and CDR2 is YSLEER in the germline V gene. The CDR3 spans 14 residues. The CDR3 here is CASSQGLQVGEQYF. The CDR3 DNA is TGCGCCAGCAGCCAAGGGCTTCAGGTCGGCGAGCAGTACTTC.

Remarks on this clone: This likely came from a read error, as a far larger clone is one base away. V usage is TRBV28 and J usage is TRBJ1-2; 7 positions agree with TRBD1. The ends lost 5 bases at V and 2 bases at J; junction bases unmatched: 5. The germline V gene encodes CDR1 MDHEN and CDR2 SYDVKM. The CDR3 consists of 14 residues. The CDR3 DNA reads TGTGCCAGCAGTCTACAGGGGCACAACTATGGCTACACCTTC. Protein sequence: CASSLQGHNYGYTF.

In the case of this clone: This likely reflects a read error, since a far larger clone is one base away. As DNA, the CDR3 is TGCGCCAGCAGCCAAAACAGGTCCCGTGGCTACACCTTC. Residues: CASSQNRSRGYTF. The rearrangement links TRBV4-1 to TRBJ1-2; TRBD1 might be the D (5 bases). Trimming left V 2 bases short and J 7 bases short, with 11 bases between. The CDR3 runs 13 residues. Germline assignment: CDR1 MGHRA and CDR2 YSYEKL.

This chain's CDR3 is CASSLVTGTTEAFF. CDR3 in DNA: TGTGCCAGCAGCTTAGTGACAGGGACCACTGAAGCTTTCTTT. The chain has TRBV7-2 and TRBJ1-1; 7 bases align to TRBD1. The CDR3 runs 14 residues. CDR1 and CDR2 from the germline V gene are SGHTA and FQGNSA. Trimming cost V 1 base and J 4 bases; bases outside gene matches: 3.

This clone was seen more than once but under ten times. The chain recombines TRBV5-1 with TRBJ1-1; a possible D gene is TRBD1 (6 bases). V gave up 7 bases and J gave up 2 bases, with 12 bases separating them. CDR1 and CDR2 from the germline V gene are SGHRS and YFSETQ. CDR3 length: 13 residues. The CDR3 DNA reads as TGCGCCAGCCATACAGGGAGAAACACTGAAGCTTTCTTT. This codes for CASHTGRNTEAFF. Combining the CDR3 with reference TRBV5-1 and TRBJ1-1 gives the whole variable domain KAGVTQTPRYLIKTRGQQVTLSCSPISGHRSVSWYQQTPGQGLQFLFEYFSETQRNKGNFPGRFSGRQFSNSRSEMNVSTLELGDSALYLCASHTGRNTEAFFGQGTRLTVV.

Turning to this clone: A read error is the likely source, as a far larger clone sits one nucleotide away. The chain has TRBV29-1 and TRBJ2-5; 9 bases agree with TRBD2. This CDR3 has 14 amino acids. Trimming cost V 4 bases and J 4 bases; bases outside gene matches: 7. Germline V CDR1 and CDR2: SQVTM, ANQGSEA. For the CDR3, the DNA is TGCAGCGTTGTGGTAGCGGGAGTGGTAGAGACCCAGTACTTC. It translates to CSVVVAGVVETQYF.

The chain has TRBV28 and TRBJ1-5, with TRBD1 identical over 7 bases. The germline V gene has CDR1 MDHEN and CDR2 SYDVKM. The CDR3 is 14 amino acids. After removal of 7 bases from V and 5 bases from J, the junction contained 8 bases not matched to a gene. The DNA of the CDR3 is TGTGCCAGCACCCGACAGGGTGGGTATCAGCCCCAGCATTTT. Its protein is CASTRQGGYQPQHF.

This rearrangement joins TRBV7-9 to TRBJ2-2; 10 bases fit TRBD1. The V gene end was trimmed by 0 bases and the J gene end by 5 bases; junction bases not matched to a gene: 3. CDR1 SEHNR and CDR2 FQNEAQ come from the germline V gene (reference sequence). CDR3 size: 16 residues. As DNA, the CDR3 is TGTGCCAGCAGCTTAGCTGGGACAGGGGTGACCGGGGAGCTGTTTTTT. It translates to CASSLAGTGVTGELFF.

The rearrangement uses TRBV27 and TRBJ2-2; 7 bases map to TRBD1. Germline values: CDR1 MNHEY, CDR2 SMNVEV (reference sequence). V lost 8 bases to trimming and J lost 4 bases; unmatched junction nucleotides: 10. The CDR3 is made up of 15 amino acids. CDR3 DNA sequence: TGTGCCAGCCTTTCCTGGGCAGGGGGCACCGGGGAGCTGTTTTTT. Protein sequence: CASLSWAGGTGELFF.